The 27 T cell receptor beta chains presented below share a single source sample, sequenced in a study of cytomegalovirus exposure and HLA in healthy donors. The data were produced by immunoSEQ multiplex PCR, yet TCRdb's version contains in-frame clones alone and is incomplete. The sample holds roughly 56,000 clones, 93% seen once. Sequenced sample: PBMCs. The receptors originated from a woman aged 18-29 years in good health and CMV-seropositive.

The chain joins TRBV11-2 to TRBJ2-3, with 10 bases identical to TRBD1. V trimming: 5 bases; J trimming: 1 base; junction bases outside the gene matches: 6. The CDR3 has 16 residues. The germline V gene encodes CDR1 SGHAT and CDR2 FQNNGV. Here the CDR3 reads CASSRRGTGGTDTQYF. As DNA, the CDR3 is TGTGCCAGCAGCAGACGGGGGACAGGGGGCACAGATACGCAGTATTTT. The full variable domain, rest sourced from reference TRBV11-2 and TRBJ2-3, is EAGVAQSPRYKIIEKRQSVAFWCNPISGHATLYWYQQILGQGPKLLIQFQNNGVVDDSQLPKDRFSAERLKGVDSTLKIQPAKLEDSAVYLCASSRRGTGGTDTQYFGPGTRLTVL.

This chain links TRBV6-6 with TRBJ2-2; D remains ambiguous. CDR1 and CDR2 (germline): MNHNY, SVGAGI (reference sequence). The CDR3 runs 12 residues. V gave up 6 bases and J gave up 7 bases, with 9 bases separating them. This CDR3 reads CASSYYGGELFF. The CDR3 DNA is TGTGCCAGCAGCTATTACGGCGGGGAGCTGTTTTTT.

CDR3 loop: CASSPGQGTRKTQYF. In DNA form, the CDR3 reads TGTGCCAGCAGCCCCGGACAGGGCACAAGGAAGACCCAGTACTTC. The chain combines TRBV5-8 with TRBJ2-5, with 8 bases matching TRBD1. Per germline, CDR1 SGHTS and CDR2 YDEGEE. After removal of 4 bases from V and 6 bases from J, the junction contained 11 bases not matched to a gene. CDR3 length: 15 amino acids. Using reference TRBV5-8 and TRBJ2-5 for the parts outside the CDR3, the full variable domain is EAGVTQSPTHLIKTRGQQATLRCSPISGHTSVYWYQQALGLGLQFLLWYDEGEERNRGNFPPRFSGRQFPNYSSELNVNALELEDSALYLCASSPGQGTRKTQYFGPGTRLLVL.

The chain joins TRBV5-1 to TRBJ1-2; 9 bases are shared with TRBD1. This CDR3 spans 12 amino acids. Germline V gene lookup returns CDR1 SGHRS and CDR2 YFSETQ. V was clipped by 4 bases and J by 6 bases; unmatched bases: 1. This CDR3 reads CASSRDRDGYTF. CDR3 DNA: TGCGCCAGCAGCCGGGACAGGGATGGCTACACCTTC.

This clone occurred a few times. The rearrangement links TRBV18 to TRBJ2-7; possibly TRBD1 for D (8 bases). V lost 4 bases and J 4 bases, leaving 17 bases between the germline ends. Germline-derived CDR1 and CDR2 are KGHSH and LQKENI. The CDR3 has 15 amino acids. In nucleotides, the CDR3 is TGTGCCAGCTCACTCTTTACAGGGGGGGAATACGAGCAGTACTTC. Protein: CASSLFTGGEYEQYF.

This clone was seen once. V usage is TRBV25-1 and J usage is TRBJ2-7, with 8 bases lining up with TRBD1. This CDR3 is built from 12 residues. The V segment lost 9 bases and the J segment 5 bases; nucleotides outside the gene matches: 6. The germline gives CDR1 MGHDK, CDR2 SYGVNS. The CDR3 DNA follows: TGTGCCAGTGGACAGGGAAGAGACGAGCAGTACTTC. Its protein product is CASGQGRDEQYF.

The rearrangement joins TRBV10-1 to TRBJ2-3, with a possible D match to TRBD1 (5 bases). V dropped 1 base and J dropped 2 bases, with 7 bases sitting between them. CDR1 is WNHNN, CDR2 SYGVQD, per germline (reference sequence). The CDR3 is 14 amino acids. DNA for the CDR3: TGCGCCAGCAGTGAGTTAGGGGCCACAGATACGCAGTATTTT. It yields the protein CASSELGATDTQYF.

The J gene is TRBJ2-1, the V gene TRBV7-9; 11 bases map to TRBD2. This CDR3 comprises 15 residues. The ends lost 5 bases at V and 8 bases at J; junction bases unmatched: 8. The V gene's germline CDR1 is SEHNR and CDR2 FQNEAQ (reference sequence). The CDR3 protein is CASSPLAGGRDEQFF. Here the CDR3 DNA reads TGTGCCAGCAGCCCTCTAGCGGGGGGCAGGGATGAGCAGTTCTTC.

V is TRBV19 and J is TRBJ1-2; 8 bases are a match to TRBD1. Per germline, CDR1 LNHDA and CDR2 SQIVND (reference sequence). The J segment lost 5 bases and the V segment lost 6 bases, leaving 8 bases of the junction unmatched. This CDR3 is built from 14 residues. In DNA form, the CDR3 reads TGTGCCAGTAGATATCGGACAGGGAAATATGGCTACACCTTC. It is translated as CASRYRTGKYGYTF.

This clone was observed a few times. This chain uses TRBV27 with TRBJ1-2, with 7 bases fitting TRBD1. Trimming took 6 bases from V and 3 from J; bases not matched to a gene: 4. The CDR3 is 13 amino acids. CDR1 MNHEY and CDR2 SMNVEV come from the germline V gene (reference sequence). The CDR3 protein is CASRGTVHYGYTF. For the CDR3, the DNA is TGTGCCAGCAGGGGGACAGTTCACTATGGCTACACCTTC.

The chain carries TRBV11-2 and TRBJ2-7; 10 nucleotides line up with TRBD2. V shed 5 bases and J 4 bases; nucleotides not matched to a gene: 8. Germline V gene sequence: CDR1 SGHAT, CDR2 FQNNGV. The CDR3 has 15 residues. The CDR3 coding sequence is TGTGCCAGCAGCACAGCTAGCGGGGGACTATACGAGCAGTACTTC. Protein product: CASSTASGGLYEQYF.

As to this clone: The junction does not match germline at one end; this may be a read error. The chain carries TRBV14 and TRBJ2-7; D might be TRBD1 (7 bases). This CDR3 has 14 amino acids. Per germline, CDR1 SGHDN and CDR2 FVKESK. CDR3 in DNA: TGTGCCAGCAGCCAAGGGGGGGCCCTCGGGACAGCAAACTTC. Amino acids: CASSQGGALGTANF.

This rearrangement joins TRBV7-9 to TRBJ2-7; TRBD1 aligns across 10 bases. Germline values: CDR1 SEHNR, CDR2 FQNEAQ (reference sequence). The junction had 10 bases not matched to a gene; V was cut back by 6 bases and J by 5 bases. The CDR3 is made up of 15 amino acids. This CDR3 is CASSRPGTGAHEQYF. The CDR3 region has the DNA TGTGCCAGCAGTCGACCCGGGACAGGGGCCCACGAGCAGTACTTC.

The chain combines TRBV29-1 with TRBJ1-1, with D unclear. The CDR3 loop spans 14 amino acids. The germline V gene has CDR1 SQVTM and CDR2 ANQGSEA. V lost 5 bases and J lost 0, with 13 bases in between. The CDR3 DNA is TGCAGCGTTAGGAAGGACGGGATGAACACTGAAGCTTTCTTT. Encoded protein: CSVRKDGMNTEAFF.

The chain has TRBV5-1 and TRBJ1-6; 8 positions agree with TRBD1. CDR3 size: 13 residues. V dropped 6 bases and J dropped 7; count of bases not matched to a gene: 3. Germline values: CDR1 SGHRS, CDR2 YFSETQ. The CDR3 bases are TGCGCCAGCACCGGGGACAGGAATTCACCCCTCCACTTT. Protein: CASTGDRNSPLHF.

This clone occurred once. The CDR3 region is CASSLGQGVARNEQFF. The CDR3 DNA reads TGTGCCAGCTCACTAGGACAGGGGGTAGCTCGGAATGAGCAGTTCTTC. This sequence joins TRBV18 and TRBJ2-1, with TRBD1 matching over 10 bases. V was clipped by 4 bases and J by 7 bases; unmatched bases: 10. The length of the CDR3 is 16 residues. From germline, CDR1 is KGHSH and CDR2 LQKENI.

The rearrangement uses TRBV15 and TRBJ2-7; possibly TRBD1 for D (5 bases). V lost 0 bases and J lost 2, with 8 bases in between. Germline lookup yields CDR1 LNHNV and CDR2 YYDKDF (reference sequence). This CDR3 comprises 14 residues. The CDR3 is CATSRDKGTYEQYF. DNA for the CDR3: TGTGCCACCAGCAGAGACAAGGGGACCTACGAGCAGTACTTC.

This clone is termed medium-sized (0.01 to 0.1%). The CDR3 DNA reads TGTGCCAGCAGTTCCGTTCGGTTCTCTGGAAACACCATATATTTT. It translates to CASSSVRFSGNTIYF. The V gene is TRBV6-5, the J gene TRBJ1-3, with D uncertain. Trimming cost V 4 bases and J 0 bases, with 10 bases left between them. There are 15 residues in the CDR3. Germline-derived CDR1 and CDR2 are MNHEY and SVGAGI.

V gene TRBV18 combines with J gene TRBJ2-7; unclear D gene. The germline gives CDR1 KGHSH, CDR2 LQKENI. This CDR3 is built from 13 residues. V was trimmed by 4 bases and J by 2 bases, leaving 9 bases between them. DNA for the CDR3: TGTGCCAGCTCACGAGGTGGCGCCTACGAGCAGTACTTC. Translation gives CASSRGGAYEQYF.

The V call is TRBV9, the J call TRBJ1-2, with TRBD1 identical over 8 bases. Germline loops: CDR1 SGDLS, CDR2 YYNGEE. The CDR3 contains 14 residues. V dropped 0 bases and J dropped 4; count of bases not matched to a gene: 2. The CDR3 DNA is TGTGCCAGCAGCGTAGTTGGACAGGGCTATGGCTACACCTTC. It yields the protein CASSVVGQGYGYTF.

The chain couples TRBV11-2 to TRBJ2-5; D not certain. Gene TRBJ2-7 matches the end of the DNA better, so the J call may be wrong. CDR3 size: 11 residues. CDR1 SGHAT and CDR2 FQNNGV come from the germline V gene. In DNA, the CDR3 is TGTGCCAGCAGGACGACTTACGAGCAGTACTTC. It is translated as CASRTTYEQYF.

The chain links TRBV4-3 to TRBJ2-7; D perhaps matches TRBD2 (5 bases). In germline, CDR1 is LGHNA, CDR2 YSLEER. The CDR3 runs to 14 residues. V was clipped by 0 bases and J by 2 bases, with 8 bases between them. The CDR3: CASSQERGPYEQYF. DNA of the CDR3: TGCGCCAGCAGCCAAGAGCGAGGGCCCTACGAGCAGTACTTC.

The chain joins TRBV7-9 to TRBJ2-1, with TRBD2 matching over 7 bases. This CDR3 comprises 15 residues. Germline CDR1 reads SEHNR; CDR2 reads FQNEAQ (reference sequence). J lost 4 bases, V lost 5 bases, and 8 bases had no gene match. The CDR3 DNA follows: TGTGCCAGCAGCGCATCCCTGGGACTATACAATGAGCAGTTCTTC. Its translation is CASSASLGLYNEQFF.

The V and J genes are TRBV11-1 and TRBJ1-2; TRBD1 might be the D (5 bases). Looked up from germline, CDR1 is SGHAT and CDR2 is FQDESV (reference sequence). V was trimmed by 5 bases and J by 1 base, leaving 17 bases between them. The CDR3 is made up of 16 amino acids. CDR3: CASSPRRGGSNYGYTF. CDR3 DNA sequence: TGTGCCAGCAGCCCGCGGAGGGGCGGAAGTAACTATGGCTACACCTTC. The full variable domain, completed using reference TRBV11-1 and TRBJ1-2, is EAEVAQSPRYKITEKSQAVAFWCDPISGHATLYWYRQILGQGPELLVQFQDESVVDDSQLPKDRFSAERLKGVDSTLKIQPAELGDSAMYLCASSPRRGGSNYGYTFGSGTRLTVV.

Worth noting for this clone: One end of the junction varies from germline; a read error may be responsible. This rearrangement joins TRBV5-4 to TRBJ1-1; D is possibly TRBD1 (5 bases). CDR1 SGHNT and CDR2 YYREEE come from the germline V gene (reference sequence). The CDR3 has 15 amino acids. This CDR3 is CASGDTSGPNTEAFF. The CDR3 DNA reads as TGTGCCAGCGGGGATACATCAGGGCCGAACACCGAAGCTTTCTTT.

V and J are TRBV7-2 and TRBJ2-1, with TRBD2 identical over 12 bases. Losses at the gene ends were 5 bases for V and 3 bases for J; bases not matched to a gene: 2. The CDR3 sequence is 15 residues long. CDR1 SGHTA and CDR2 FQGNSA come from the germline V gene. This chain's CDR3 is CASSGTSGYYNEQFF. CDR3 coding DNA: TGTGCCAGCAGCGGGACTAGCGGGTACTACAATGAGCAGTTCTTC.

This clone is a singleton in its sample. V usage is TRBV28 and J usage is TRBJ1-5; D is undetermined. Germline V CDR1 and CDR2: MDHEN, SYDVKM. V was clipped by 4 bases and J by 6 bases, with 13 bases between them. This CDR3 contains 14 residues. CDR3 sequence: CASSYSNFAQPQHF. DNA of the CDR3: TGTGCCAGCAGTTACAGCAACTTTGCTCAGCCCCAGCATTTT.